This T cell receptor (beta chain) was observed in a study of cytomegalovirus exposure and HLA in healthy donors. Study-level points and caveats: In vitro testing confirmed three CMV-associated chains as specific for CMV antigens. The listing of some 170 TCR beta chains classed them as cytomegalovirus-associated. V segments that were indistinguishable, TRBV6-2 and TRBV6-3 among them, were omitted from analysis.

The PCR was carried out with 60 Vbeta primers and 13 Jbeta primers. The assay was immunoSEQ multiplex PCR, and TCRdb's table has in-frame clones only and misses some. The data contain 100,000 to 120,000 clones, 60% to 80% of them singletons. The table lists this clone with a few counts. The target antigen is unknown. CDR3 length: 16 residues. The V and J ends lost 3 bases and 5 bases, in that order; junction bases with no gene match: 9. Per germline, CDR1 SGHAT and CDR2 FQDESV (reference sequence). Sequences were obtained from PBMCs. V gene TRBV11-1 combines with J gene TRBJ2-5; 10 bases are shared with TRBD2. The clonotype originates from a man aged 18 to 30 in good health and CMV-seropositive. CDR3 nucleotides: TGTGCCAGCAGCTTTCACAGCGGGGGGGCCGGGGAGACCCAGTACTTC. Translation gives CASSFHSGGAGETQYF.